A single TCR beta chain is shown here with its context. Its matching antigen is unknown. Germline assignment: CDR1 SGHRS and CDR2 YFSETQ. This CDR3 has 16 amino acids. J lost 0 bases, V lost 0 bases, and 2 bases had no gene match. This sample is part of a study of T cell responses to AZD1222 COVID-19 vaccine. Whole-study results and caveats: Females outnumbered males among donors, who were mostly white British; clonal diversity was possibly underestimated. The study found Spike-specific TCR breadth and depth rose after two AZD1222 doses. Reportedly, nearly half of unique spike TCRs recognized epitopes outside B.1.351/B.1.1.7 mutations.

Only in-frame clones appear in the TCRdb table, and some are missing; sequencing was by immunoSEQ multiplex PCR. The table has approximately 77,000 clones, 92% seen once. This chain links TRBV5-1 with TRBJ2-2; 7 bases agree with TRBD1. This TCR came from an adult in good health. This sample comprised peripheral blood, obtained on day 0 of MenACWY control vaccination. CDR3 region: CASSLAGTANTGELFF. CDR3 in DNA: TGCGCCAGCAGCTTGGCCGGGACAGCGAACACCGGGGAGCTGTTTTTT.